Listed here are 32 T cell receptor beta chains from one sample, sequenced in a study of T cell changes during pregnancy in multiple sclerosis. Here immunoSEQ multiplex PCR was the method, and the copy in TCRdb shows in-frame clones only, minus some. The sample lists around 50,000 clones, around 90% occurring once. This material consisted of CD4+ T cells from peripheral blood mononuclear cells, taken after pregnancy. The receptors shown here come from a female donor in good health, enrolled as a control in a pregnancy study.

The gene calls are TRBV4-2 and TRBJ2-7, with 9 bases matching TRBD2. Germline CDR1 LGHNA, CDR2 YNFKEQ. The CDR3 totals 18 residues. With 0 bases clipped from V and 2 bases from J, the junction kept 11 bases outside the gene matches. Here the CDR3 DNA reads TGTGCCAGCAGCCAAGAGGGGGGCCTAGCGGGGCCCACCTACGAGCAGTACTTC. This translates into CASSQEGGLAGPTYEQYF.

CDR3 DNA: TGTGCCAGCAGCTTAACAATCCACGAGCAGTACTTC. Its translation is CASSLTIHEQYF. V and J are TRBV11-1 and TRBJ2-7, with unresolved D. Trimming pared 2 bases from V and 5 bases from J, leaving 7 bases between. The CDR3 consists of 12 residues. Germline V CDR1 and CDR2: SGHAT, FQDESV (reference sequence).

This clone was recorded only once. The CDR3 here is CASSTSGTYEQYF. The DNA of the CDR3 is TGTGCCAGCAGTACTAGCGGGACCTACGAGCAGTACTTC. The gene calls are TRBV27 and TRBJ2-7, with 10 bases identical to TRBD2. J lost 2 bases, V lost 5 bases, and 0 bases had no gene match. CDR1 MNHEY and CDR2 SMNVEV come from the germline V gene (reference sequence). The length of the CDR3 is 13 residues.

Concerning this clone: The same CDR3 can be traced to other DNA sequences in this sample. The genes are TRBV7-2 and TRBJ2-4, with 7 bases that match TRBD1. The CDR3 length is 14 residues. Trimming removed 4 bases from V and 1 base from J; junction bases left unmatched: 1. The germline V gene has CDR1 SGHTA and CDR2 FQGNSA. This CDR3 is CASSSTGAKNIQYF. In nucleotides, the CDR3 is TGTGCCAGCAGCTCGACAGGGGCCAAAAACATTCAGTACTTC.

This clone was observed once. The chain uses TRBV9 and TRBJ2-7; 7 bases match TRBD2. J gave up 5 bases and V 3 bases, and 8 bases lay outside the gene matches. Germline V gene sequence: CDR1 SGDLS, CDR2 YYNGEE. This CDR3 has 14 amino acids. Here the CDR3 DNA reads TGTGCCAGCAGCGCCTTACTAGCGTCCCACGAGCAGTACTTC. It specifies CASSALLASHEQYF.

The rearrangement uses TRBV5-4 and TRBJ2-7; 7 nucleotides match TRBD1. Trimming at V came to 1 base and at J to 7 bases, leaving 8 bases not matched to a gene. The CDR3 contains 14 residues. From germline, CDR1 is SGHNT and CDR2 YYREEE (reference sequence). Here the CDR3 DNA reads TGTGCCAGCAGCTTGATGACAGGGTCTCGGGAGCAGTACTTC. Translation gives CASSLMTGSREQYF.

For this clone: An end of the junction differs from the germline gene, which may be a read error. The chain joins TRBV11-2 to TRBJ2-1; D gene unclear. This CDR3 comprises 13 residues. The V gene's germline CDR1 is SGHAT and CDR2 FQNNGV. The chain's CDR3 is CASSLELSNEQFF. The CDR3 DNA reads as TGTGCCAGCAGTTTAGAACTATCCAATGAGCAGTTCTTC.

This sequence joins TRBV18 and TRBJ1-5; 9 nucleotides match TRBD1. Looked up from germline, CDR1 is KGHSH and CDR2 is LQKENI. V trimming: 6 bases; J trimming: 1 base; junction bases outside the gene matches: 16. The CDR3 loop spans 19 amino acids. The CDR3 protein is CASSLRTPRDRVSNQPQHF. Written as DNA, the CDR3 is TGTGCCAGCTCCCTTCGAACGCCTCGGGACAGGGTGAGCAATCAGCCCCAGCATTTT.

V usage is TRBV7-2 and J usage is TRBJ1-5; D may be TRBD1 (6 bases). The CDR3 is 17 residues long. V was pared by 5 bases and J by 0 bases, with 17 bases between. Germline V CDR1 and CDR2: SGHTA, FQGNSA. CDR3 bases: TGTGCCAGCAGCCCAAATACAGGGTTATATAGCAATCAGCCCCAGCATTTT. Its protein is CASSPNTGLYSNQPQHF.

The chain has TRBV6-1 and TRBJ2-5; 11 bases match TRBD1. The germline gives CDR1 MNHNS, CDR2 SASEGT. Trimming cost V 6 bases and J 4 bases; bases outside gene matches: 7. There are 15 residues in the CDR3. CDR3 in DNA: TGTGCCAGCAGAGGACAGGGGACAGGGGGAGAGACCCAGTACTTC. It codes for CASRGQGTGGETQYF.

The chain carries TRBV18 and TRBJ1-6, with 11 positions matching TRBD1. Germline loops: CDR1 KGHSH, CDR2 LQKENI. This CDR3 has 15 residues. With V trimmed by 6 bases and J by 10 bases, 8 bases remained unmatched. CDR3 protein: CASSPGTGGISPLHF. CDR3 in DNA: TGTGCCAGCTCTCCAGGGACAGGGGGTATATCACCCCTCCACTTT.

This clone showed up just once. The chain uses TRBV28 and TRBJ2-5; 10 nucleotides match TRBD1. This CDR3 has 15 residues. Per the germline V gene, CDR1 is MDHEN and CDR2 is SYDVKM. After removal of 4 bases from V and 5 bases from J, the junction contained 7 bases not matched to a gene. CDR3 DNA: TGTGCCAGCAGTTATCCGGGACAGGGGTTGGAGACCCAGTACTTC. It encodes CASSYPGQGLETQYF.

This chain uses TRBV5-1 with TRBJ2-7; perhaps TRBD1 as D (7 bases). Germline V gives CDR1 SGHRS, CDR2 YFSETQ. The CDR3 has 14 amino acids. The germline V and J ends were trimmed by 4 bases and 3 bases, with 14 bases remaining between them. CDR3 region: CASSRGQGGYEQYF. DNA of the CDR3: TGCGCCAGCAGCAGGGGGCAGGGGGGCTACGAGCAGTACTTC.

V and J are TRBV28 and TRBJ2-7, with D unclear. Germline V lookup: CDR1 MDHEN, CDR2 SYDVKM. The CDR3 has 12 residues. The ends were cut back, 4 bases at V and 2 bases at J, with 6 bases in the middle. The CDR3 is CASSYNPYEQYF. The CDR3 coding sequence is TGTGCCAGCAGTTATAATCCCTACGAGCAGTACTTC.

Only one count was recorded for this clone. The chain joins TRBV6-5 to TRBJ2-7; TRBD2 agrees at 10 bases. J was trimmed by 7 bases and V by 0 bases; bases with no gene match: 3. The CDR3 is made up of 14 amino acids. CDR1 is MNHEY, CDR2 SVGAGI, per germline. CDR3 amino acids: CASSYSGLAKEQYF. The CDR3 bases are TGTGCCAGCAGTTACTCGGGACTAGCGAAGGAGCAGTACTTC.

The V call is TRBV5-6, the J call TRBJ2-5, with 9 positions matching TRBD1. V lost 6 bases to trimming and J lost 13 bases; unmatched junction nucleotides: 19. The CDR3 runs 15 residues. Germline V lookup: CDR1 SGHDT, CDR2 YYEEEE. CDR3 nucleotides: TGTGCCAGCACCTCCGGACAGGGGTTGGCGAGGAGCAGGTACTTC. Its translation: CASTSGQGLARSRYF.

The chain carries TRBV29-1 and TRBJ1-1, with 7 bases that match TRBD1. Germline V lookup: CDR1 SQVTM, CDR2 ANQGSEA. This CDR3 is 11 amino acids long. With 4 bases clipped from V and 6 bases from J, the junction kept 2 bases outside the gene matches. CDR3 coding DNA: TGCAGCGTTGTCAGGGGGTCTGAAGCTTTCTTT. Its protein product is CSVVRGSEAFF. The whole variable domain, filled in from reference TRBV29-1 and TRBJ1-1, reads SAVISQKPSRDICQRGTSLTIQCQVDSQVTMMFWYRQQPGQSLTLIATANQGSEATYESGFVIDKFPISRPNLTFSTLTVSNMSPEDSSIYLCSVVRGSEAFFGQGTRLTVV.

The rearrangement uses TRBV6-5 and TRBJ2-1; 13 bases match TRBD2. The CDR3 covers 15 residues. J gave up 6 bases and V 6 bases, and 5 bases lay outside the gene matches. Germline lookup yields CDR1 MNHEY and CDR2 SVGAGI. CDR3 DNA sequence: TGTGCCAGCAGCACCAGGACTAGCGGGGGCAATGAGCAGTTCTTC. As protein: CASSTRTSGGNEQFF.

This rearrangement joins TRBV5-1 to TRBJ2-6; possibly TRBD2 for D (5 bases). The V gene lost 1 base and the J gene lost 4 bases, with 9 bases spanning the gap. The CDR3 contains 15 residues. Germline loops: CDR1 SGHRS, CDR2 YFSETQ. The CDR3 reads CASSLRESGANVLTF. CDR3 nucleotide sequence: TGCGCCAGCAGCTTGAGGGAGTCCGGGGCCAACGTCCTGACTTTC. The full variable domain, in which reference TRBV5-1 and TRBJ2-6 provide the parts outside the CDR3, is KAGVTQTPRYLIKTRGQQVTLSCSPISGHRSVSWYQQTPGQGLQFLFEYFSETQRNKGNFPGRFSGRQFSNSRSEMNVSTLELGDSALYLCASSLRESGANVLTFGAGSRLTVL.

This chain uses TRBV29-1 with TRBJ1-2, with TRBD1 identical over 9 bases. Trimming cost V 0 bases and J 7 bases; bases outside gene matches: 6. Germline loops: CDR1 SQVTM, CDR2 ANQGSEA. The CDR3 has 14 amino acids. DNA for the CDR3: TGCAGCGTTGAAGATAAGGGACAGGGCTTTGGCTACACCTTC. Its translation: CSVEDKGQGFGYTF. Filled out from reference TRBV29-1 and TRBJ1-2, the complete variable domain reads SAVISQKPSRDICQRGTSLTIQCQVDSQVTMMFWYRQQPGQSLTLIATANQGSEATYESGFVIDKFPISRPNLTFSTLTVSNMSPEDSSIYLCSVEDKGQGFGYTFGSGTRLTVV.

Written as DNA, the CDR3 is TGCGCCACTCGCCCTAGCGACTCCTACAATGAGCAGTTCTTC. It translates to CATRPSDSYNEQFF. The chain carries TRBV5-1 and TRBJ2-1; maybe TRBD2 (6 bases). The CDR3 is 14 residues long. The germline CDR1 and CDR2 sequences are SGHRS and YFSETQ. Trimming took off 9 bases at V and 0 bases at J, with 13 bases between the two ends.

The gene calls are TRBV4-1 and TRBJ2-1, with 11 positions matching TRBD2. Trimming took 3 bases from V and 7 from J; bases not matched to a gene: 8. The CDR3 extends over 16 amino acids. Per the germline V gene, CDR1 is MGHRA and CDR2 is YSYEKL. DNA of the CDR3: TGCGCCAGCAGCCAGGAACCGGGACTAGCGGCTAATGAGCAGTTCTTC. This gives the protein CASSQEPGLAANEQFF.

The chain joins TRBV5-1 to TRBJ1-2; 8 positions agree with TRBD1. Germline V gives CDR1 SGHRS, CDR2 YFSETQ. The ends lost 4 bases at V and 3 bases at J; junction bases unmatched: 8. This CDR3 region has 15 residues. CDR3 region: CASSPGQVEHYGYTF. CDR3 sequence (DNA): TGCGCCAGCAGCCCGGGACAGGTGGAGCACTATGGCTACACCTTC.

The CDR3 spells CASSYGPPVINYGYTF. CDR3 DNA sequence: TGTGCCAGCAGTTACGGGCCGCCGGTCATTAACTATGGCTACACCTTC. The chain couples TRBV6-5 to TRBJ1-2, with unresolved D. Between the trimmed V and J ends, which lost 2 bases and 1 base, there was a span of 14 bases. Germline CDR1 MNHEY, CDR2 SVGAGI. The CDR3 totals 16 residues.

The chain links TRBV7-9 to TRBJ2-3; D gene uncertain. Trimming left V 1 base short and J 6 bases short, with 11 bases between. From germline, CDR1 is SEHNR and CDR2 FQNEAQ (reference sequence). The CDR3 contains 14 residues. The CDR3 nucleotides are TGTGCCAGCAGCTTAGTTGGTGCGGCGGATACGCAGTATTTT. Amino acid sequence: CASSLVGAADTQYF.

This clone was seen just once. The chain is built from TRBV9 and TRBJ1-5, with D unresolved. Trimming removed 1 base at V and 3 bases at J, with 5 bases between. The CDR3 totals 13 residues. Per the germline V gene, CDR1 is SGDLS and CDR2 is YYNGEE. CDR3: CASSVLPNQPQHF. The CDR3 coding sequence is TGTGCCAGCAGCGTACTCCCCAATCAGCCCCAGCATTTT.

The genes are TRBV7-8 and TRBJ2-3; 11 bases are a match to TRBD2. V lost 3 bases and J lost 0; bases outside the gene matches: 8. Per germline, CDR1 SGHVS and CDR2 FQNEAQ. The CDR3 has 18 amino acids. CDR3 sequence (DNA): TGTGCCAGCAGCTTTAGGACTAGCGGGTTGTTTAGCACAGATACGCAGTATTTT. As protein: CASSFRTSGLFSTDTQYF.

The chain uses TRBV11-2 and TRBJ2-1, with 7 bases fitting TRBD2. This CDR3 spans 14 amino acids. The trim removed 6 bases at V and 7 bases at J, leaving 9 bases unmatched. Per germline, CDR1 SGHAT and CDR2 FQNNGV. The CDR3 sequence is CASRAELSGNEQFF. The CDR3 nucleotides read TGTGCCAGCAGAGCGGAACTTAGCGGGAATGAGCAGTTCTTC. The variable domain in full, completed from reference TRBV11-2 and TRBJ2-1, reads EAGVAQSPRYKIIEKRQSVAFWCNPISGHATLYWYQQILGQGPKLLIQFQNNGVVDDSQLPKDRFSAERLKGVDSTLKIQPAKLEDSAVYLCASRAELSGNEQFFGPGTRLTVL.

On this clone: Different DNA sequences within this sample yield the same CDR3. The chain employs TRBV10-3 and TRBJ1-2; TRBD1 matches 7 bases. The V segment lost 4 bases and the J segment 1 base; nucleotides outside the gene matches: 3. The CDR3 spans 14 residues. CDR1 is ENHRY and CDR2 is SYGVKD in the germline V gene. CDR3 nucleotide sequence: TGTGCCATCAGTGCGACAGGGAGTAACTATGGCTACACCTTC. This encodes CAISATGSNYGYTF.

The chain joins TRBV7-9 to TRBJ2-7; 12 bases align to TRBD1. CDR3 length: 16 residues. Losses at the gene ends were 5 bases for V and 3 bases for J; bases not matched to a gene: 8. The V gene's germline CDR1 is SEHNR and CDR2 FQNEAQ (reference sequence). This CDR3 reads CASSGAGTGGDYEQYF. The CDR3 region has the DNA TGTGCCAGCAGCGGAGCCGGGACAGGGGGCGACTACGAGCAGTACTTC.

The chain uses TRBV14 and TRBJ2-3; D unclear. This CDR3 is built from 15 residues. Between the trimmed V and J ends, which lost 4 bases and 4 bases, there was a span of 15 bases. Germline loops: CDR1 SGHDN, CDR2 FVKESK. The CDR3 DNA reads as TGTGCCAGCAGCCGGCGGAGTCCTCTCGCAGATACGCAGTATTTT. This gives the protein CASSRRSPLADTQYF.

This rearrangement joins TRBV4-2 to TRBJ2-7, with 9 bases that match TRBD1. Germline V gene lookup returns CDR1 LGHNA and CDR2 YNFKEQ. The CDR3 is 14 residues long. Losses at the gene ends were 5 bases for V and 6 bases for J; bases not matched to a gene: 8. CDR3 in DNA: TGTGCCAGCAGCGCCCGGGACAGGGCGGGCGAGCAGTACTTC. It specifies CASSARDRAGEQYF.